Listed here is a single T cell receptor (beta chain). Its antigen has not been determined. Base-call qualities are not available, and no considerably larger clone is one nucleotide away. The entry originates in a study of T-cell reconstitution after alpha-beta-depleted transplantation in children (dated by TCRdb to 2016 to 2017). Notes on the research overall: T-cell immune reconstitution after TCRalphabeta/CD19-depleted allogeneic hematopoietic cell transplantation in children was quantitatively tracked in the study by means of TCR repertoire profiling.

Library preparation used PCR. The sequencer was an Illumina HiSeq 2500. To normalize quantification of the TCRbeta repertoire, the TCR libraries were built with molecular barcoding that relied on unique molecular identifiers. TCRdb handled the public reads itself, with Q25 trimming in fastp and clone calling in MiXCR, and kept productive beta chains. Rows merge per CDR3 protein into single entries with the most common DNA and genes. This sample gives approximately 590,000 distinct CDR3 sequences in total; under 12% of them show up just once. The top ten clones comprise less than 5% of the sample. At the junction V is shortened by 6 bases and J by 8 bases; bases outside the gene matches: 6. Inclusive of the bounding cysteine and phenylalanine, the CDR3 is 14 residues long. The read is trimmed to its CDR3 DNA, 42 bases read in frame from base 1.

The clonotype originates from a human donor who donated a stem cell graft to a child with acute myeloid leukemia. The rearranged segments are TRBV12-3 or TRBV12-4 and TRBJ2-1; TRBD2 matches 11 bases in the middle. The material sequenced was PBMCs from the stem cell graft donor, taken from the stem cell graft. The CDR3 region reads CASSTTSGSDEQFF. The DNA sequence reads TGTGCCAGCAGCACTACTAGCGGGAGCGATGAGCAGTTCTTC.